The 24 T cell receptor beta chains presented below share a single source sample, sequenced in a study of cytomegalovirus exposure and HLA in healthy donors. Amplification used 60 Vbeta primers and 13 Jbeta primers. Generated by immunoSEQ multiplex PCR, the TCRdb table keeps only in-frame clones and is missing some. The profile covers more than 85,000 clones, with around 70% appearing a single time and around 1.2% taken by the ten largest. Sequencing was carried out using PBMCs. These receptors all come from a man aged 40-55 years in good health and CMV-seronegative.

As DNA, the CDR3 is TGTGCCAGCAGCCCACGGACTGGATCCATGGGCGAGCAGTACTTC. This translates into CASSPRTGSMGEQYF. The genes are TRBV7-2 and TRBJ2-7, with a weak D call TRBD2 (5 bases). Trimming took off 5 bases at V and 6 bases at J, with 20 bases between the two ends. Per the germline V gene, CDR1 is SGHTA and CDR2 is FQGNSA. The CDR3 is 15 residues long.

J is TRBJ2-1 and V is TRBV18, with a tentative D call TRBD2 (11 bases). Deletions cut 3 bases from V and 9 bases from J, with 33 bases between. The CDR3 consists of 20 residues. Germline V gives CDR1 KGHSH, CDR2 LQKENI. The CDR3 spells CASSPNDRGLYPGTSGEQFF. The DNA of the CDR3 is TGTGCCAGCTCACCCAATGACAGGGGGCTATATCCCGGGACTAGCGGTGAGCAGTTCTTC.

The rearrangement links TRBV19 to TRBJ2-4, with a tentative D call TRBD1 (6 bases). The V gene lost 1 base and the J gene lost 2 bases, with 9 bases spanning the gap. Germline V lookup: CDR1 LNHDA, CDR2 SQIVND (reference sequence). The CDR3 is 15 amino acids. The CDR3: CASSIGGQSKNIQYF. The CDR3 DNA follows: TGTGCCAGTAGTATAGGCGGACAGTCCAAAAACATTCAGTACTTC.

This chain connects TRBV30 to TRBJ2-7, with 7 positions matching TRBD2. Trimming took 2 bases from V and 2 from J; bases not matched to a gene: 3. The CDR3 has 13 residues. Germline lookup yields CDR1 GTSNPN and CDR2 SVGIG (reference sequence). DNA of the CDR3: TGTGCCTGGAGTTGGGGAGGGGCCTACGAGCAGTACTTC. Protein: CAWSWGGAYEQYF. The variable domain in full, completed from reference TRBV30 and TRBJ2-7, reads SQTIHQWPATLVQPVGSPLSLECTVEGTSNPNLYWYRQAAGRGLQLLFYSVGIGQISSEVPQNLSASRPQDRQFILSSKKLLLSDSGFYLCAWSWGGAYEQYFGPGTRLTVT.

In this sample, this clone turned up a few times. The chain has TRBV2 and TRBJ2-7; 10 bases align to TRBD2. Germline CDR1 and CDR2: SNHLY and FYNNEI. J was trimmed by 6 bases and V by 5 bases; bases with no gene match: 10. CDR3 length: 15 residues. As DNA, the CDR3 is TGTGCCAGCAGTCTTAAACTAGCGGGGTTTGGCGAGCAGTACTTC. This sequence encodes CASSLKLAGFGEQYF.

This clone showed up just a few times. CDR3 sequence: CASSPAGRVNEKLFF. The CDR3 bases are TGCGCCAGCAGCCCTGCGGGACGGGTTAATGAAAAACTGTTTTTT. The rearrangement joins TRBV4-3 to TRBJ1-4; a possible D gene is TRBD1 (5 bases). Germline lookup yields CDR1 LGHNA and CDR2 YSLEER. The germline V and J ends were trimmed by 4 bases and 4 bases, with 13 bases remaining between them. This CDR3 has 15 amino acids.

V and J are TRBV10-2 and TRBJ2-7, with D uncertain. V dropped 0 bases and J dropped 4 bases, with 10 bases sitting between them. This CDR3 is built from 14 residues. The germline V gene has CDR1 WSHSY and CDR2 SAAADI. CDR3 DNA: TGCGCCAGCAGTGAGTCAGATGAGGTGTACGAGCAGTACTTC. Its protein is CASSESDEVYEQYF.

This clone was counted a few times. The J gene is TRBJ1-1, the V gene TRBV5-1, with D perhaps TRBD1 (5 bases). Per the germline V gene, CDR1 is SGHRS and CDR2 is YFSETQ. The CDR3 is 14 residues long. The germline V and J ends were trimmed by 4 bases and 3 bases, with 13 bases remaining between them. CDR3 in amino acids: CASSRGGGDTEAFF. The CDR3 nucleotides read TGCGCCAGCAGCCGGGGGGGTGGGGACACTGAAGCTTTCTTT.

The CDR3 reads CASTTAYEQFF. CDR3 DNA: TGTGCCAGCACCACAGCCTATGAGCAGTTCTTC. The gene calls are TRBV7-2 and TRBJ2-1; no clear D. Deletions cut 7 bases from V and 8 bases from J, with 9 bases between. This CDR3 contains 11 residues. The germline V gene has CDR1 SGHTA and CDR2 FQGNSA.

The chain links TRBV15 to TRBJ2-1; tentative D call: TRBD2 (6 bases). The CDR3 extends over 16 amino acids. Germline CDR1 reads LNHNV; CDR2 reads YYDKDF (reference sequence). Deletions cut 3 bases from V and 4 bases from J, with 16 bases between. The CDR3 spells CATSSDTGEDYNEQFF. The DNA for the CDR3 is TGTGCCACCAGCAGTGATACTGGGGAGGATTACAATGAGCAGTTCTTC.

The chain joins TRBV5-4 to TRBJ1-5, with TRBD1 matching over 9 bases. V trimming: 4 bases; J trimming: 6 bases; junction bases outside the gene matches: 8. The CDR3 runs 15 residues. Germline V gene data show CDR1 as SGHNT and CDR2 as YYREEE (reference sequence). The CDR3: CASSTGGTVGQPQHF. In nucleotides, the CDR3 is TGTGCCAGCAGCACAGGGGGCACGGTCGGTCAGCCCCAGCATTTT.

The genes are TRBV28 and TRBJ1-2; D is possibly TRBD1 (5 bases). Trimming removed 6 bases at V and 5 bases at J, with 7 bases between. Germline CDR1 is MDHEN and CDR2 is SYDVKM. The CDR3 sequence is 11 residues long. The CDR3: CASSQGYGYTF. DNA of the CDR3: TGTGCCAGCAGCCAGGGTTATGGCTACACCTTC.

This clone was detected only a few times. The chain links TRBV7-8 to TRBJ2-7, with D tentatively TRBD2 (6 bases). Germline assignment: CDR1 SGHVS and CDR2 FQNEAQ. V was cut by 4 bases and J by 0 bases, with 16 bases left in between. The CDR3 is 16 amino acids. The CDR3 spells CASSSLGTLSSYEQYF. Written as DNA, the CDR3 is TGTGCCAGCAGCTCCCTCGGGACTCTGAGCTCCTACGAGCAGTACTTC.

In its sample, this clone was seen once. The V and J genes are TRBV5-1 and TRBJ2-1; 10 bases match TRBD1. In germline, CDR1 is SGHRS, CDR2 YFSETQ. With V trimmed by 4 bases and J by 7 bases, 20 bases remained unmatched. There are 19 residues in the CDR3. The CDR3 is CASSPMTGGALVGINEQFF. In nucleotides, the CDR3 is TGCGCCAGCAGCCCGATGACAGGGGGCGCTTTGGTAGGTATTAATGAGCAGTTCTTC.

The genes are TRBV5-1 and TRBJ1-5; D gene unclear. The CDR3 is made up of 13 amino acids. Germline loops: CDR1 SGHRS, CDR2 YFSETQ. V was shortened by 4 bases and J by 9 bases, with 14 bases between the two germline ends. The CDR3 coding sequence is TGCGCCAGCAGCCCCGACTCTTTTGGGCCCCAGCATTTT. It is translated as CASSPDSFGPQHF.

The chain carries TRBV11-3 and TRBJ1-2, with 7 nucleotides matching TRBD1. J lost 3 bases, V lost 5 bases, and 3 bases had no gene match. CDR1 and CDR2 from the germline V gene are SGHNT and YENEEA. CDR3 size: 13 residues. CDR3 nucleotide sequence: TGTGCCAGCAGCCAGGGGGTGGACTATGGCTACACCTTC. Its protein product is CASSQGVDYGYTF.

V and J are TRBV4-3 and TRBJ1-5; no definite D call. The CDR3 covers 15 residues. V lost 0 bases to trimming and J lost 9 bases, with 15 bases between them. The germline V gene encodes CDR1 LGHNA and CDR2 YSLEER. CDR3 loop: CASSQDSAGPRPQHF. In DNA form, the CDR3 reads TGCGCCAGCAGCCAAGATTCGGCAGGCCCACGGCCCCAGCATTTT.

The CDR3 coding sequence is TGTGCCAGCAGCAACGCCGGGACAGCAGGGTATGGCTACACCTTC. This gives the protein CASSNAGTAGYGYTF. This chain uses TRBV9 with TRBJ1-2, with 7 bases lining up with TRBD1. The CDR3 runs 15 residues. The J segment lost 5 bases and the V segment lost 4 bases, leaving 11 bases of the junction unmatched. Germline assignment: CDR1 SGDLS and CDR2 YYNGEE. The entire variable domain, with the rest obtained from reference TRBV9 and TRBJ1-2, is as follows: DSGVTQTPKHLITATGQRVTLRCSPRSGDLSVYWYQQSLDQGLQFLIQYYNGEERAKGNILERFSAQQFPDLHSELNLSSLELGDSALYFCASSNAGTAGYGYTFGSGTRLTVV.

The CDR3 DNA follows: TGTGCCAGCAGCTTAGACCCTCCGAGCGGGGGGGTGAATGAGCAGTTCTTC. Amino acids: CASSLDPPSGGVNEQFF. The chain combines TRBV11-2 with TRBJ2-1, with 10 bases fitting TRBD2. Germline V gene data show CDR1 as SGHAT and CDR2 as FQNNGV. There are 17 residues in the CDR3. Trimming at V came to 0 bases and at J to 7 bases, leaving 9 bases not matched to a gene.

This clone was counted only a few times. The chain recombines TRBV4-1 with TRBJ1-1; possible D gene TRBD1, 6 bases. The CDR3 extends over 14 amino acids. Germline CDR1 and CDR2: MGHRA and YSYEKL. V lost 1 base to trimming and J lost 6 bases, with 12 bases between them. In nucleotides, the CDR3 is TGCGCCAGCAGCCAAGGGGGGGGGCGGGCTGAAGCTTTCTTT. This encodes CASSQGGGRAEAFF.

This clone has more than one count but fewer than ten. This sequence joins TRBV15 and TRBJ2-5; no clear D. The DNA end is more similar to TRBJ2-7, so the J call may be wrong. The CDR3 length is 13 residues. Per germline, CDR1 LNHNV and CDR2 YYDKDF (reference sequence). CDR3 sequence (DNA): TGTGCCACCAGCACCCGAGGCGTCTCCGAGCAGTACTTC. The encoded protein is CATSTRGVSEQYF.

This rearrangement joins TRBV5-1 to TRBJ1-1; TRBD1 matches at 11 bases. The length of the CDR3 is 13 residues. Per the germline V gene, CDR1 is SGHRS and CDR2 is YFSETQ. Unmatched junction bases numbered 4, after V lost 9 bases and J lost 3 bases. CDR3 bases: TGCGCCACCCGGGACAGGGGGGACACTGAAGCTTTCTTT. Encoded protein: CATRDRGDTEAFF.

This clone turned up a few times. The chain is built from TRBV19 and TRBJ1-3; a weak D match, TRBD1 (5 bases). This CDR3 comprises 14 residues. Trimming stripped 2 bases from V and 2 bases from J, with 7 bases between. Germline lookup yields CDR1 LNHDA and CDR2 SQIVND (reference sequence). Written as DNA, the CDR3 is TGTGCCAGTAGTATAACAGGAACTGGAAACACCATATATTTT. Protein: CASSITGTGNTIYF.

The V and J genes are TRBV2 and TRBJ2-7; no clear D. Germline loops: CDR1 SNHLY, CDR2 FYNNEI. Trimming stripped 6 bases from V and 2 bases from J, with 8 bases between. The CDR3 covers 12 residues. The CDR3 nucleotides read TGTGCCAGCAGCCGAAGCGCCTACGAGCAGTACTTC. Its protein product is CASSRSAYEQYF. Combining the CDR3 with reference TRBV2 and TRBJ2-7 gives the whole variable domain EPEVTQTPSHQVTQMGQEVILRCVPISNHLYFYWYRQILGQKVEFLVSFYNNEISEKSEIFDDQFSVERPDGSNFTLKIRSTKLEDSAMYFCASSRSAYEQYFGPGTRLTVT.